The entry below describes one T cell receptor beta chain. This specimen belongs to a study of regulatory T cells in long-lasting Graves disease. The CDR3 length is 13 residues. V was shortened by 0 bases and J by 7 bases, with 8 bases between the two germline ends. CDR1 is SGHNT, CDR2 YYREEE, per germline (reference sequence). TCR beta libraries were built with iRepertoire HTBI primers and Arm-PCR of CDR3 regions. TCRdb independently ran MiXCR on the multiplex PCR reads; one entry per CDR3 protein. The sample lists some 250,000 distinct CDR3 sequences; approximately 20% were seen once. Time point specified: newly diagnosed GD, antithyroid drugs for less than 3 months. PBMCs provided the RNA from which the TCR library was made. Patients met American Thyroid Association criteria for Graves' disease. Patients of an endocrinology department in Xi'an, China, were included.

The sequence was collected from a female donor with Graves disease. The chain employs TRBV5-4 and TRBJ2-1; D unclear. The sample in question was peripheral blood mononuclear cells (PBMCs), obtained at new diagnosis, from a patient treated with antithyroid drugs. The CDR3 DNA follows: TGTGCCAGCAGCTTGGCCAATCGGAATGAGCAGTTCTTC. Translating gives CASSLANRNEQFF.